This T cell receptor beta chain emerged from a study of T cells expressing NK-cell markers. TCRdb reanalyzed the 5' RACE reads, giving one entry per CDR3 protein sequence and no DNA. Recorded here are some 280,000 distinct CDR3 sequences; the top ten clones represent roughly 0.4%. The CDR3 has 15 residues. The TCR sequence derives from a man between 18 and 35 years old in good health. V gene TRBV12-3 or TRBV12-4 combines with J gene TRBJ2-3. Sequencing input: blood T cells: a sorted CD56 or NKG2C T cell subset, CD4+ or CD8+ T cells, or bulk PBMC T cells (not recorded which). This CDR3 reads CASSLGLISTDTQYF.